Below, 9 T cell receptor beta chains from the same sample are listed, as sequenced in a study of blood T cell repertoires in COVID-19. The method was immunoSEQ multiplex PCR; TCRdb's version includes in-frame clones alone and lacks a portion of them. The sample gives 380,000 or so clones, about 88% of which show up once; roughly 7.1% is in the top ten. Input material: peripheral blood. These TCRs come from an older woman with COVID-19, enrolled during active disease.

The CDR3 region has the DNA TGTGCCAGCAGCCTAACCGCCCAAGGGCGGGGTGAAAAACTGTTTTTT. Protein: CASSLTAQGRGEKLFF. The chain carries TRBV11-2 and TRBJ1-4; D gene unclear. The germline V gene encodes CDR1 SGHAT and CDR2 FQNNGV. CDR3 length: 16 amino acids. V shed 5 bases and J shed 7 bases, with 20 bases lying between them.

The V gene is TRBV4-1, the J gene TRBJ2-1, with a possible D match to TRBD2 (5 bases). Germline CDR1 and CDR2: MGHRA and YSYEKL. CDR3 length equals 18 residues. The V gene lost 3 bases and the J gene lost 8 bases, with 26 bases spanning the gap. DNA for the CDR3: TGCGCCAGCAGCCATCAGAGGGAATGGACTTCGGGTTCCGATGAGCAGTTCTTC. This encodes CASSHQREWTSGSDEQFF.

CDR3 DNA sequence: TGTGCCAGCAGCCCTAGACCAGAGGAGACCCAGTACTTC. Its protein is CASSPRPEETQYF. The rearrangement uses TRBV9 and TRBJ2-5, with D uncertain. The CDR3 length is 13 residues. Germline V gives CDR1 SGDLS, CDR2 YYNGEE. V was trimmed by 4 bases and J by 5 bases, leaving 12 bases between them.

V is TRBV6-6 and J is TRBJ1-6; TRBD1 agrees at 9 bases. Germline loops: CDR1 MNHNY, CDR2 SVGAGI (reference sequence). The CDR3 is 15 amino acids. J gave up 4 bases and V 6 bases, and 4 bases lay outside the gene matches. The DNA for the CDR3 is TGTGCCAGCAGCTCCGACAGGGGGTATAATTCACCCCTCCACTTT. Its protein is CASSSDRGYNSPLHF.

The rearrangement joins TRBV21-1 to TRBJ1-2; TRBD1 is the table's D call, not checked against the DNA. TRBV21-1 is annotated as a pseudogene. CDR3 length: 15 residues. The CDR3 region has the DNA TGTGCCAGCAGCAAAGTGCGGGACAGGGACTATGGCTACACCTTC. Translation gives CASSKVRDRDYGYTF.

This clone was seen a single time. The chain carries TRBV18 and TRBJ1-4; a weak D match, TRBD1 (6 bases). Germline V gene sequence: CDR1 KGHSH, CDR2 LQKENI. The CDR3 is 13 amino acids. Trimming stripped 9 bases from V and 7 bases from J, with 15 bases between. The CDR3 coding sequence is TGTGCCAGTTTAGGGACACAAGCTGAAAAACTGTTTTTT. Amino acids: CASLGTQAEKLFF.

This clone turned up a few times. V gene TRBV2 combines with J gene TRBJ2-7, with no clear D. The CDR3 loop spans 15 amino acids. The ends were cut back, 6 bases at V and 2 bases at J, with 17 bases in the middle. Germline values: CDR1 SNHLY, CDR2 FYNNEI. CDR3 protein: CASSVEQTIPYEQYF. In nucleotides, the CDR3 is TGTGCCAGCAGCGTCGAACAGACAATACCCTACGAGCAGTACTTC.

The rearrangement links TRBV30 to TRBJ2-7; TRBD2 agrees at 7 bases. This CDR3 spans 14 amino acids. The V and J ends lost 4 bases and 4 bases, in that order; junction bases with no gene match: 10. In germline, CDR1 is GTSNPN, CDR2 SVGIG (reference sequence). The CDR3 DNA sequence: TGTGCCTGGAAGGTCGGGCGGGGGAAGTACGAGCAGTACTTC. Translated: CAWKVGRGKYEQYF.

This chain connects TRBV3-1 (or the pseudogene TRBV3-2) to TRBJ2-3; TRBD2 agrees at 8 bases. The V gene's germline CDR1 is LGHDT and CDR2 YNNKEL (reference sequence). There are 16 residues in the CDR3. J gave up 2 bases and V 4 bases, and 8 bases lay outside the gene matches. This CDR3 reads CASSPWSGGPTDTQYF. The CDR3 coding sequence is TGTGCCAGCAGCCCCTGGAGCGGGGGTCCCACAGATACGCAGTATTTT.